The rows below give T cell receptor beta chains drawn from one sample of a study of blood T cells in healthy people across ages. TCRdb re-called the 5' RACE reads with MiXCR, one entry per CDR3 protein. Here the sample spans some 1,500,000 distinct CDR3 sequences, about 45% being singletons. What was sequenced was blood. The receptor set was obtained from a woman between 18 and 29 years old in good health. The CDR3 runs from the conserved cysteine through the conserved F or W. Fields, in order: V gene, D gene, J gene, clone size, CDR3 DNA, CDR3 protein. D genes are given only for firm matches. Some rows have no size entry. The others give once, few or many, or a class for an expanded clone.

v_call: TRBV20-1; d_call: -; j_call: TRBJ1-3; clone_size: -; cdr3_nt: TGCAGTGCTAGACCTCGTAAAGGGTTCAGGGGTTCAGGAAACACCATATATTTT; cdr3_aa: CSARPRKGFRGSGNTIYF
v_call: TRBV6-5; d_call: -; j_call: TRBJ2-3; clone_size: few; cdr3_nt: TGTGCCAGCAGTTCCTTCGTGGGGGGTACGCGCACAGATACGCAGTATTTT; cdr3_aa: CASSSFVGGTRTDTQYF
v_call: TRBV7-8; d_call: TRBD1; j_call: TRBJ2-7; clone_size: -; cdr3_nt: TGTGCCAGCAGCGTATACTCCGGGACAGGCTACGAGCAGTACTTC; cdr3_aa: CASSVYSGTGYEQYF
v_call: TRBV12-3/TRBV12-4; d_call: -; j_call: TRBJ1-5; clone_size: few; cdr3_nt: TGTGCCAGCAGTTACACGCAGTATCAGCCCCAGCATTTT; cdr3_aa: CASSYTQYQPQHF
v_call: TRBV5-1; d_call: -; j_call: TRBJ2-4; clone_size: many; cdr3_nt: TGCGCCAGCAGCTTTGGGGCAGGGGCCAAAAACATTCAGTACTTC; cdr3_aa: CASSFGAGAKNIQYF
v_call: TRBV4-1; d_call: -; j_call: TRBJ1-1; clone_size: -; cdr3_nt: TGCGCCAGCAGCCAATCTAGGGCTACTGAAGCTTTCTTT; cdr3_aa: CASSQSRATEAFF
v_call: TRBV28; d_call: -; j_call: TRBJ2-7; clone_size: -; cdr3_nt: TGTGCCAGCACCGTTAGTGGGGGGGCCTACAATGAGCAGTACTTC; cdr3_aa: CASTVSGGAYNEQYF
v_call: TRBV27; d_call: -; j_call: TRBJ1-1; clone_size: few; cdr3_nt: TGTGCCAGCAGCACCCACCAGCAGGGGTTAATGAACACTGAAGCTTTCTTT; cdr3_aa: CASSTHQQGLMNTEAFF
v_call: TRBV2; d_call: TRBD1; j_call: TRBJ2-5; clone_size: many; cdr3_nt: TGTGCCAGCAGTGCGGGACAGGGCGTCCAAGAGACCCAGTACTTC; cdr3_aa: CASSAGQGVQETQYF
v_call: TRBV7-9; d_call: -; j_call: TRBJ1-2; clone_size: -; cdr3_nt: TGTGCCAGCAGCTTGGCGGGACATCCCTCCTATGGCTACACCTTC; cdr3_aa: CASSLAGHPSYGYTF
v_call: TRBV29-1; d_call: -; j_call: TRBJ2-5; clone_size: -; cdr3_nt: TGCAGCGTGCCTGGGGACGTCAAAGAGACCCAGTACTTC; cdr3_aa: CSVPGDVKETQYF
v_call: TRBV12-5; d_call: TRBD1; j_call: TRBJ1-5; clone_size: -; cdr3_nt: TGTGCTAGTGGTCCGGGACAGGGTGATCAGCCCCAGCATTTT; cdr3_aa: CASGPGQGDQPQHF
v_call: TRBV10-3; d_call: -; j_call: TRBJ2-3; clone_size: -; cdr3_nt: TGTGCCATCAGTGAGATGAGAGGGGGGAACACAGATACGCAGTATTTT; cdr3_aa: CAISEMRGGNTDTQYF
v_call: TRBV5-5; d_call: -; j_call: TRBJ1-2; clone_size: few; cdr3_nt: TGTGCCAGCAGCTATCTAGGCGGCTGCACCTTC; cdr3_aa: CASSYLGGCTF
v_call: TRBV4-3; d_call: -; j_call: TRBJ1-1; clone_size: -; cdr3_nt: TGCGCCAGCAGCCAAGTAGGAGGTGAAGCTTTCTTT; cdr3_aa: CASSQVGGEAFF
v_call: TRBV12-3/TRBV12-4; d_call: -; j_call: TRBJ1-1; clone_size: few; cdr3_nt: TGTGCCAGCAGTTTAGGGTTTGGGGGAGTCCGCACTGAAGCTTTCTTT; cdr3_aa: CASSLGFGGVRTEAFF
v_call: TRBV20-1; d_call: -; j_call: TRBJ2-3; clone_size: -; cdr3_nt: TGCAGTGCTAGGGATCTTACGCAGTATTTT; cdr3_aa: CSARDLTQYF
v_call: TRBV15; d_call: TRBD1; j_call: TRBJ2-2; clone_size: -; cdr3_nt: TGTGCCACCAGCAGATGGACAGGGGCGTACACCGGGGAGCTGTTTTTT; cdr3_aa: CATSRWTGAYTGELFF
v_call: TRBV25-1; d_call: TRBD1; j_call: TRBJ1-1; clone_size: many; cdr3_nt: TGTGCCAGCAGTGACCCAGGACAGGGAAACACTGAAGCTTTCTTT; cdr3_aa: CASSDPGQGNTEAFF
v_call: TRBV30; d_call: -; j_call: TRBJ2-3; clone_size: few; cdr3_nt: TGTGCCTGGAGTGGTGGTACGCAGTATTTT; cdr3_aa: CAWSGGTQYF
v_call: TRBV6-2/TRBV6-3; d_call: -; j_call: TRBJ2-7; clone_size: -; cdr3_nt: TGTGCCAGCAGTTATCCGGGATTCACAGGGCAGTACTTC; cdr3_aa: CASSYPGFTGQYF
v_call: TRBV6-2/TRBV6-3; d_call: -; j_call: TRBJ2-5; clone_size: few; cdr3_nt: TGTGCCAGCAGCCCGATTTCCTACAATGAGCAGTACTTC; cdr3_aa: CASSPISYNEQYF
v_call: TRBV20-1; d_call: -; j_call: TRBJ1-2; clone_size: -; cdr3_nt: TGCAGTGCCCAGAAAGGGAGTGCTAACTATGGCTACACCTTC; cdr3_aa: CSAQKGSANYGYTF
v_call: TRBV20-1; d_call: TRBD2; j_call: TRBJ2-1; clone_size: -; cdr3_nt: TGCAGTGCTAGATCCCGACTAGCGGGAGCCTACAATGAGCAGTTCTTC; cdr3_aa: CSARSRLAGAYNEQFF
v_call: TRBV4-1; d_call: -; j_call: TRBJ2-1; clone_size: -; cdr3_nt: TGCGCCAGCAGCCACCAGGGTCCTAGTGAGCAGTTCTTC; cdr3_aa: CASSHQGPSEQFF
v_call: TRBV20-1; d_call: -; j_call: TRBJ2-1; clone_size: -; cdr3_nt: TGCAGTGCTAGGTCGGTTCCCTCCTCGTACAATGAGCAGTTCTTC; cdr3_aa: CSARSVPSSYNEQFF
v_call: TRBV5-5; d_call: -; j_call: TRBJ2-2; clone_size: few; cdr3_nt: TGTGCCAGCAGCTCCTCCCCGGAACGAGGGACCGGGGAGCTGTTTTTT; cdr3_aa: CASSSSPERGTGELFF